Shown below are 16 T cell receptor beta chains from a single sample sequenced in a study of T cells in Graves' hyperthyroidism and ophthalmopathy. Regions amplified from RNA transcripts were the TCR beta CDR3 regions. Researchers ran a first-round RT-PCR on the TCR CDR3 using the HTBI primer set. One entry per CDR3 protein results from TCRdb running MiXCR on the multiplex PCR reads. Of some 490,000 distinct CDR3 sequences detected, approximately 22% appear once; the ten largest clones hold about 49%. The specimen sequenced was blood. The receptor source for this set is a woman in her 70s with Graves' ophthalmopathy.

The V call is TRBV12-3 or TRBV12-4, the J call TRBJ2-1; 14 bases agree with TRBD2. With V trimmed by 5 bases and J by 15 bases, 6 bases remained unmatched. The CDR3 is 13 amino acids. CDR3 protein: CASSPGLAGVRFF. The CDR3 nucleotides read TGTGCCAGCAGTCCGGGACTAGCGGGAGTCCGGTTCTTC.

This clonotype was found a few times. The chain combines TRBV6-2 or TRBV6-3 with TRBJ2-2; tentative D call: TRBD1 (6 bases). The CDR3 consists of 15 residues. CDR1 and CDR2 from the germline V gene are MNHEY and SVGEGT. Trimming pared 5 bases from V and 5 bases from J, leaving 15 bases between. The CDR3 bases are TGTGCCAGCAGTGACTGGACAGCACCAACCGGGGAGCTGTTTTTT. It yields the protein CASSDWTAPTGELFF.

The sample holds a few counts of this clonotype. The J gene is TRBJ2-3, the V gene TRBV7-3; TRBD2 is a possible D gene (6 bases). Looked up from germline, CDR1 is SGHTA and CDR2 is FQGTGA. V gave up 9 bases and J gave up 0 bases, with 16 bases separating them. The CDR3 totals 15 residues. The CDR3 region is CASQVRGLSTDTQYF. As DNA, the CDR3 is TGTGCCAGTCAAGTCCGGGGACTTAGCACAGATACGCAGTATTTT. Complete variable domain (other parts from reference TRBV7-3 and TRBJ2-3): GAGVSQTPSNKVTEKGKYVELRCDPISGHTALYWYRQSLGQGPEFLIYFQGTGAADDSGLPNDRFFAVRPEGSVSTLKIQRTERGDSAVYLCASQVRGLSTDTQYFGPGTRLTVL.

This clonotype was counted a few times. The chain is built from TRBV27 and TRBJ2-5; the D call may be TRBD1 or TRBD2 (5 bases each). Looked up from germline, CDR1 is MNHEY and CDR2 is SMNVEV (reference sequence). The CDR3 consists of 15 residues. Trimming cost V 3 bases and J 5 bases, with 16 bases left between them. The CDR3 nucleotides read TGTGCCAGCAGTTTCTCGGGGCAATGGGGGGAGACCCAGTACTTC. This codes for CASSFSGQWGETQYF.

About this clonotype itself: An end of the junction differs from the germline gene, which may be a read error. The CDR3 is CANSQGDLWGSGRMETQYF. Written as DNA, the CDR3 is TGCGCCAACAGCCAAGGGGACCTCTGGGGTAGCGGGAGAATGGAGACCCAGTACTTC. The V and J genes are TRBV4-1 and TRBJ2-5; TRBD2 matches 9 bases. Germline CDR1 and CDR2: MGHRA and YSYEKL. CDR3 length: 19 residues.

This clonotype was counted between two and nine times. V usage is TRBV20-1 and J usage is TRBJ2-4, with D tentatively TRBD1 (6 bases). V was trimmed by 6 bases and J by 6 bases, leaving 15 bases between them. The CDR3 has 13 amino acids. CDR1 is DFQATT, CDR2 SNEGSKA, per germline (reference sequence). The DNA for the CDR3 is TGCAGTGCCCCGGGACATTTCGGAAACATTCAGTACTTC. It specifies CSAPGHFGNIQYF.

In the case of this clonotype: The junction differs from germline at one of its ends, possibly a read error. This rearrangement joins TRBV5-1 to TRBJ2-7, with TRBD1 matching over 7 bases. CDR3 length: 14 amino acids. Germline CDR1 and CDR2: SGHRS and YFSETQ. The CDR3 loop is CASRPGTVAYEQYF. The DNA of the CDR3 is TGTGCCAGCAGGCCCGGGACAGTCGCCTACGAGCAGTACTTC.

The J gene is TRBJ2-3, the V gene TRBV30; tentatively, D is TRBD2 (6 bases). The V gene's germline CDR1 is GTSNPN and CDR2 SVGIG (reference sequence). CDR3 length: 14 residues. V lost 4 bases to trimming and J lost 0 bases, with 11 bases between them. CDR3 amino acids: CAWKGGISTDTQYF. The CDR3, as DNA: TGTGCCTGGAAAGGCGGGATTAGCACAGATACGCAGTATTTT.

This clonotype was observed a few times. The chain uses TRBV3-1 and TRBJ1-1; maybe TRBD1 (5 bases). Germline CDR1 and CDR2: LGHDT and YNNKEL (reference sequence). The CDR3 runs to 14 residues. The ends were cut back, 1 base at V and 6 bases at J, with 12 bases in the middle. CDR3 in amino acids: CASSQVLGGAEAFF. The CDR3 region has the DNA TGTGCCAGCAGCCAAGTTCTGGGGGGAGCTGAAGCTTTCTTT.

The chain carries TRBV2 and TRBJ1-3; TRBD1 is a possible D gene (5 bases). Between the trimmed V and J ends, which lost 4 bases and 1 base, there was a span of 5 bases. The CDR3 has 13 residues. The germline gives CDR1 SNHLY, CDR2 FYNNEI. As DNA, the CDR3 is TGTGCCAGCAGTGGACAGTCTGGAAACACCATATATTTT. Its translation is CASSGQSGNTIYF.

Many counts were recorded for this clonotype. The CDR3 DNA sequence: TGTGCCAGCACCCAACTTTACAGGGCAAACACTGAAGCTTTCTTT. Protein: CASTQLYRANTEAFF. The gene calls are TRBV6-1 and TRBJ1-1; D possibly corresponds to TRBD1 (6 bases). Germline lookup yields CDR1 MNHNS and CDR2 SASEGT. V lost 7 bases and J 2 bases, leaving 17 bases between the germline ends. The CDR3 extends over 15 amino acids.

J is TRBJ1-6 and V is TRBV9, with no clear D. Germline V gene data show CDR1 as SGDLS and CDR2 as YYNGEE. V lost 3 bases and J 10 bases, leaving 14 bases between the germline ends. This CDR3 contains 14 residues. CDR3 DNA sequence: TGTGCCAGCAGCGGTCACATGAGAAGCTCACCCCTCCACTTT. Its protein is CASSGHMRSSPLHF.

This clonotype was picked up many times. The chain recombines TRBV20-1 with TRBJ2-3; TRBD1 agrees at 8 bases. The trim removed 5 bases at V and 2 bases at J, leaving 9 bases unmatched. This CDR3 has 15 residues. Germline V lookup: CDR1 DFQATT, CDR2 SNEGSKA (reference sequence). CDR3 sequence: CSAAQGAGNTDTQYF. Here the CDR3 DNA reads TGCAGTGCTGCCCAGGGGGCAGGAAACACAGATACGCAGTATTTT.

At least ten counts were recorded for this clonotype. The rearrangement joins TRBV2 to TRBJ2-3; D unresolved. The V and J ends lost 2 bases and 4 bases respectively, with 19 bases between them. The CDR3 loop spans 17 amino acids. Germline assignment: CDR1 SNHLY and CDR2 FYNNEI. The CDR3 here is CASSEFQALRLSDTQYF. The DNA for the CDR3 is TGTGCCAGCAGTGAATTCCAGGCCTTAAGATTGTCAGATACGCAGTATTTT.

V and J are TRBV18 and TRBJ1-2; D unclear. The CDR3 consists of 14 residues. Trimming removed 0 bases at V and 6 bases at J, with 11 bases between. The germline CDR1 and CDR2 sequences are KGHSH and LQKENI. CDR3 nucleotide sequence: TGTGCCAGCTCACCACCGACGGTCGGTGATGGCTACACCTTC. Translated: CASSPPTVGDGYTF.

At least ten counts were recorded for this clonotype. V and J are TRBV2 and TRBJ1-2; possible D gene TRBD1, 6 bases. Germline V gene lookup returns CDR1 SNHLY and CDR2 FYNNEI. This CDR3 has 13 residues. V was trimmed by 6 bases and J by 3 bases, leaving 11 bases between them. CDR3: CASSTGQHYGYTF. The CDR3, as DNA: TGTGCCAGCAGCACGGGACAACACTATGGCTACACCTTC. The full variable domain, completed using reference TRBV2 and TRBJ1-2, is EPEVTQTPSHQVTQMGQEVILRCVPISNHLYFYWYRQILGQKVEFLVSFYNNEISEKSEIFDDQFSVERPDGSNFTLKIRSTKLEDSAMYFCASSTGQHYGYTFGSGTRLTVV.